The 22 T cell receptor beta chains in this list originate from one sample, sequenced in a study of metastatic and nonmetastatic thyroid tumors. Each patient went into thyroid surgery without having received any treatment. TCRdb re-clonotyped the PCR reads via MiXCR. Of 20,000 to 25,000 clones in the sample, approximately 9.9% were seen once. The sample was blood. These receptor sequences come from a female donor with papillary thyroid cancer or a benign thyroid nodule (not recorded which). Some clones in this sample may be carry-over from other donors' samples.

This clone was seen many times. The chain links TRBV2 to TRBJ2-2, with TRBD2 matching 10 bases. This CDR3 region has 15 residues. V trimming: 6 bases; J trimming: 4 bases; junction bases outside the gene matches: 5. Germline CDR1 SNHLY, CDR2 FYNNEI. CDR3 DNA: TGTGCCAGCAGGGGAGCGGGAGGGGTCACCGGGGAGCTGTTTTTT. Protein product: CASRGAGGVTGELFF.

At least ten counts were recorded for this clone. The CDR3 DNA reads TGCGCCAGCAGCCTCCTCGACAGGGGGCGCATCAACACTGAAGCTTTCTTT. Protein product: CASSLLDRGRINTEAFF. This chain links TRBV5-1 with TRBJ1-1; 10 bases line up with TRBD1. V lost 4 bases to trimming and J lost 2 bases; unmatched junction nucleotides: 11. Germline lookup yields CDR1 SGHRS and CDR2 YFSETQ. CDR3 size: 17 residues. Full variable domain (outside the CDR3, taken from reference TRBV5-1 and TRBJ1-1): KAGVTQTPRYLIKTRGQQVTLSCSPISGHRSVSWYQQTPGQGLQFLFEYFSETQRNKGNFPGRFSGRQFSNSRSEMNVSTLELGDSALYLCASSLLDRGRINTEAFFGQGTRLTVV.

This chain uses TRBV6-8 with TRBJ1-1, with 8 bases fitting TRBD1. J was trimmed by 0 bases and V by 5 bases; bases with no gene match: 8. CDR3 length equals 16 residues. CDR1 is MNHGY, CDR2 SAAAGT, per germline. The CDR3 region has the DNA TGTGCCAGCAGTAACGACAGGGGCGTAATGAACACTGAAGCTTTCTTT. It is translated as CASSNDRGVMNTEAFF.

Of note for this clone: A much larger clone is a single base away; this may be a read error. The chain joins TRBV11-1 to TRBJ2-7; D gene uncertain. The CDR3 spans 17 residues. Germline CDR1 reads SGHAT; CDR2 reads FQDESV (reference sequence). The CDR3 DNA reads as TGTGCCAGCAGCTTAGAGACCCTGGGCTTATTCCTCTACGGGCAGTACTTC. Translated, it gives CASSLETLGLFLYGQYF.

Points on this clone: A much larger clone sits a single nucleotide away, making a read error possible. This chain joins TRBV20-1 and TRBJ2-5; TRBD1 aligns across 8 bases. The CDR3 is 14 residues long. Germline CDR1 reads DFQATT; CDR2 reads SNEGSKA (reference sequence). The trim removed 6 bases at V and 1 base at J, leaving 7 bases unmatched. The CDR3 sequence: CSAKGQVLQETQYF. The CDR3 bases are TGCAGTGCCAAGGGACAGGTTCTCCAAGAGACCCAGTACTTC.

This clone ranks as medium-sized. The chain employs TRBV6-1 and TRBJ2-1, with D perhaps TRBD2 (5 bases). CDR3 size: 12 residues. The germline V gene encodes CDR1 MNHNS and CDR2 SASEGT. V lost 6 bases, J lost 8 bases, and 11 bases lay in between. CDR3 protein: CASRETGDEQFF. The CDR3 DNA reads as TGTGCCAGCAGGGAGACCGGGGATGAGCAGTTCTTC.

This clone was found many times. This chain connects TRBV9 to TRBJ1-5; 9 bases are shared with TRBD1. CDR3 length: 14 amino acids. Germline V gene data show CDR1 as SGDLS and CDR2 as YYNGEE. V was pared by 3 bases and J by 4 bases, with 2 bases of the junction left unmatched. CDR3 DNA: TGTGCCAGCAGCGACGGACAGGGGAATCAGCCCCAGCATTTT. Amino acids: CASSDGQGNQPQHF.

This clone was counted at least ten times. V is TRBV28 and J is TRBJ1-1, with 7 bases fitting TRBD1. Germline trimming cut 3 bases from V and 2 bases from J; bases unmatched to any gene: 18. The V gene's germline CDR1 is MDHEN and CDR2 SYDVKM. The CDR3 is 19 amino acids. The chain's CDR3 is CASSFKTGIQGRGNTEAFF. The CDR3 nucleotides are TGTGCCAGCAGTTTTAAAACTGGGATACAGGGGAGGGGAAACACTGAAGCTTTCTTT.

This clone was counted many times. The genes are TRBV15 and TRBJ1-4; D is unresolved. Germline loops: CDR1 LNHNV, CDR2 YYDKDF (reference sequence). This CDR3 has 13 amino acids. Trimming took off 0 bases at V and 10 bases at J, with 9 bases between the two ends. The CDR3 DNA reads TGTGCCACCAGCAGAGATCAGGCGGCAAAACTGTTTTTT. Translating it yields CATSRDQAAKLFF.

With respect to this clone: This may stem from a read error, because a much larger clone lies one nucleotide away. The chain is built from TRBV7-2 and TRBJ2-5, with TRBD2 matching 7 bases. CDR1 is SGHTA and CDR2 is FQGNSA in the germline V gene. The CDR3 extends over 15 amino acids. The chain's CDR3 is CASSPSGLGGETEYF. The CDR3 region has the DNA TGTGCCAGCAGCCCCTCCGGACTAGGCGGGGAGACCGAGTACTTC.

This clone appeared many times. The chain carries TRBV28 and TRBJ2-2, with 10 bases aligning to TRBD2. Unmatched junction bases numbered 10, after V lost 4 bases and J lost 5 bases. CDR1 and CDR2 from the germline V gene are MDHEN and SYDVKM. CDR3 length: 17 residues. DNA for the CDR3: TGTGCCAGCAGTTCCAATGAAGGGACTAGCGATACCGGGGAGCTGTTTTTT. Amino acids: CASSSNEGTSDTGELFF. Variable domain in full (rest from reference TRBV28 and TRBJ2-2): DVKVTQSSRYLVKRTGEKVFLECVQDMDHENMFWYRQDPGLGLRLIYFSYDVKMKEKGDIPEGYSVSREKKERFSLILESASTNQTSMYLCASSSNEGTSDTGELFFGEGSRLTVL.

As to this clone: A read error may be the cause here, since a much bigger clone is one base away. The chain couples TRBV18 to TRBJ1-3; D remains unclear. CDR3 size: 16 residues. The germline V gene has CDR1 KGHSH and CDR2 LQKENI. The CDR3 protein is CAISHATQISGNTIYF. The CDR3 bases are TGTGCCATCTCACACGCGACCCAGATCTCTGGAAACACCATATATTTT.

In its sample, this clone was seen many times. The gene calls are TRBV4-3 and TRBJ1-2; D gene unclear. Trimming took off 3 bases at V and 2 bases at J, with 13 bases between the two ends. The CDR3 loop spans 15 amino acids. CDR1 is LGHNA and CDR2 is YSLEER in the germline V gene. The CDR3 sequence: CASSQRTIPNYGYTF. CDR3 sequence (DNA): TGCGCCAGCAGCCAGCGTACGATTCCCAACTATGGCTACACCTTC.

As for this clone: A read error may be the cause here, since a much bigger clone is one base away. The V and J genes are TRBV4-3 and TRBJ1-4, with 12 bases that match TRBD1. The CDR3 runs to 16 residues. J lost 8 bases, V lost 1 base, and 5 bases had no gene match. Per germline, CDR1 LGHNA and CDR2 YSLEER. The DNA of the CDR3 is TGCGCCAGCAGCCAAGGCGTGGGGACAGGGGGCGAAAAACTGTTTTTT. The encoded protein is CASSQGVGTGGEKLFF.

The chain employs TRBV12-3 or TRBV12-4 and TRBJ2-1; TRBD2 aligns across 9 bases. The CDR3 sequence is 17 residues long. V dropped 6 bases and J dropped 5; count of bases not matched to a gene: 14. In nucleotides, the CDR3 is TGTGCCAGCAGCACTAATCCGGGAATAGCGGGGGACAATGAGCAGTTCTTC. It translates to CASSTNPGIAGDNEQFF.

On this clone itself: A much larger clone differs from this one at a single base, so this may be a read error. This chain links TRBV9 with TRBJ2-5, with no clear D. CDR1 is SGDLS and CDR2 is YYNGEE in the germline V gene. The CDR3 is made up of 13 amino acids. The V end was cut by 0 bases, the J end by 5 bases, with 8 bases between. CDR3 bases: TGTGCCAGCAGCGTAGATCCGGTGGAGACCCAGTACTTC. As protein: CASSVDPVETQYF. The full variable domain, its missing parts supplied by reference TRBV9 and TRBJ2-5, is DSGVTQTPKHLITATGQRVTLRCSPRSGDLSVYWYQQSLDQGLQFLIQYYNGEERAKGNILERFSAQQFPDLHSELNLSSLELGDSALYFCASSVDPVETQYFGPGTRLLVL.

This clone was found many times. The V call is TRBV7-8, the J call TRBJ1-6, with D perhaps TRBD1 (5 bases). The V gene's germline CDR1 is SGHVS and CDR2 FQNEAQ. Trimming took off 3 bases at V and 8 bases at J, with 14 bases between the two ends. The CDR3 consists of 15 residues. The CDR3 DNA is TGTGCCAGCAGCTTGTCAGGGCGTGGGGATTCACCCCTCCACTTT. Its protein is CASSLSGRGDSPLHF.

The J gene is TRBJ2-2, the V gene TRBV29-1; 12 positions match TRBD2. CDR3 length equals 16 residues. V was clipped by 5 bases and J by 6 bases; unmatched bases: 10. Germline lookup yields CDR1 SQVTM and CDR2 ANQGSEA. The CDR3 protein is CSVTPTSGSFAGELFF. CDR3 nucleotide sequence: TGCAGCGTTACCCCGACTAGCGGGAGTTTCGCCGGGGAGCTGTTTTTT.

In its sample, this clone was seen many times. The V gene is TRBV5-6, the J gene TRBJ1-6; no clear D gene. Germline V lookup: CDR1 SGHDT, CDR2 YYEEEE. The V gene lost 1 base and the J gene lost 7 bases, with 3 bases spanning the gap. This CDR3 comprises 12 residues. The DNA of the CDR3 is TGTGCCAGCAGCTTGTGGAATTCACCCCTCCACTTT. It specifies CASSLWNSPLHF.

About this clone itself: A much larger clone sits a single nucleotide away, making a read error possible. The rearrangement uses TRBV7-2 and TRBJ2-3, with D perhaps given as TRBD1 or TRBD2 (5 bases each). Germline V gene data show CDR1 as SGHTA and CDR2 as FQGNSA. Deletions cut 0 bases from V and 4 bases from J, with 20 bases between. The length of the CDR3 is 18 residues. The CDR3 loop reads CASSLARWARGTPDTQYF. CDR3 in DNA: TGTGCCAGCAGCTTAGCGCGGTGGGCTAGAGGGACCCCAGATACGCAGTATTTT.

This clone has just a few counts. One end of the junction does not line up with germline, which may come from a read error. The CDR3 sequence: CSASTGKVETQHF. In DNA, the CDR3 is TGCAGTGCTTCGACAGGGAAGGTCGAGACCCAGCACTTC. This chain connects TRBV20-1 to TRBJ2-5; 7 positions agree with TRBD1. CDR1 and CDR2 from the germline V gene are DFQATT and SNEGSKA (reference sequence). The CDR3 length is 13 residues.

This clone has at least ten counts. The chain employs TRBV9 and TRBJ2-2; the match to TRBD2 covers 12 bases. The CDR3 extends over 16 amino acids. The trim removed 4 bases at V and 1 base at J, leaving 2 bases unmatched. Germline CDR1 is SGDLS and CDR2 is YYNGEE. CDR3 DNA sequence: TGTGCCAGCAGCTCGACTAGCGGGAGGAACACCGGGGAGCTGTTTTTT. Amino acid sequence: CASSSTSGRNTGELFF.